Included here is one T cell receptor (beta chain) sequence, with context. The entry originates in a study of early T cells in non-severe SARS-CoV-2 infection. One entry per CDR3 protein results from TCRdb running MiXCR on the 5' RACE reads. Seen here are 70,000 to 90,000 distinct CDR3 sequences, around 14% observed once, and the top ten hold 5.5%. The CDR3 runs to 15 residues. The ends were cut back, 4 bases at V and 7 bases at J, with 16 bases in the middle. The germline CDR1 and CDR2 sequences are MNHEY and SVGAGI. The sequence was obtained from an adult who was a healthcare worker with PCR-confirmed SARS-CoV-2 infection or an uninfected control (not recorded which). The sequenced material came from whole blood. V and J are TRBV6-5 and TRBJ1-4, with D tentatively TRBD1 (6 bases). This CDR3 reads CASSSQGQPFEKLFF. The CDR3 DNA reads TGTGCCAGCAGTTCACAAGGACAGCCCTTTGAAAAACTGTTTTTT.